The 17 T cell receptor beta chains presented below share a single source sample, sequenced in a study of T cell repertoires in cytomegalovirus infection. Antigens for these TCRs are unknown. MiXCR, applied by TCRdb to the reads, yields one record per CDR3 protein. This repertoire shows about 120,000 distinct CDR3 sequences, 30% found once; its top ten account for around two fifths. The sequencing used CD8+ T cells from cultured PBMCs, collected from culture after CMV antigen stimulation. These receptor sequences come from a human donor in good health (CMV status not recorded). Some clones in this sample may be carry-over from other donors' samples.

In this sample, this clonotype turned up a few times. This chain uses TRBV12-3 or TRBV12-4 with TRBJ1-5; possibly TRBD1 for D (6 bases). V lost 6 bases to trimming and J lost 2 bases, with 14 bases between them. The CDR3 extends over 15 amino acids. CDR3 loop: CASRETGVGNQPQHF. In nucleotides, the CDR3 is TGTGCCAGCAGGGAGACAGGAGTTGGCAATCAGCCCCAGCATTTT.

The chain couples TRBV7-9 to TRBJ2-5; D is uncertain. The CDR3 has 15 amino acids. The germline CDR1 and CDR2 sequences are SEHNR and FQNEAQ (reference sequence). Trimming took off 2 bases at V and 0 bases at J, with 10 bases between the two ends. In nucleotides, the CDR3 is TGTGCCAGCAGCTTATTCTTGGGAAACCAAGAGACCCAGTACTTC. Its protein product is CASSLFLGNQETQYF.

This clonotype was counted only a few times. The V call is TRBV7-9, the J call TRBJ1-3; TRBD1 matches at 8 bases. After removal of 6 bases from V and 2 bases from J, the junction contained 6 bases not matched to a gene. The CDR3 covers 15 residues. Germline lookup yields CDR1 SEHNR and CDR2 FQNEAQ (reference sequence). This chain's CDR3 is CASRSSDRAGNTIYF. DNA of the CDR3: TGTGCCAGCAGGTCTTCGGACAGGGCTGGAAACACCATATATTTT.

V and J are TRBV11-2 and TRBJ2-3; 7 nucleotides line up with TRBD1. This CDR3 contains 21 residues. Germline loops: CDR1 SGHAT, CDR2 FQNNGV. V trimming: 1 base; J trimming: 2 bases; junction bases outside the gene matches: 21. The chain's CDR3 is CASSLVTGDVPRTIDTDTQYF. Here the CDR3 DNA reads TGTGCCAGCAGCTTAGTCACAGGGGATGTCCCCCGTACCATAGACACAGATACGCAGTATTTT. The entire variable domain, with the rest obtained from reference TRBV11-2 and TRBJ2-3, is as follows: EAGVAQSPRYKIIEKRQSVAFWCNPISGHATLYWYQQILGQGPKLLIQFQNNGVVDDSQLPKDRFSAERLKGVDSTLKIQPAKLEDSAVYLCASSLVTGDVPRTIDTDTQYFGPGTRLTVL.

The chain combines TRBV28 with TRBJ2-7, with 8 bases identical to TRBD1. J lost 0 bases, V lost 6 bases, and 16 bases had no gene match. Per germline, CDR1 MDHEN and CDR2 SYDVKM. The CDR3 spans 18 residues. The CDR3, as DNA: TGTGCCAGCAGCCCCCAAGACAGGGGCAAAAGGGCCTCCTACGAGCAGTACTTC. This translates into CASSPQDRGKRASYEQYF.

This clonotype has more than one count but fewer than ten. This rearrangement joins TRBV7-9 to TRBJ2-5; tentative D call: TRBD1 (5 bases). V dropped 4 bases and J dropped 5 bases, with 20 bases sitting between them. From germline, CDR1 is SEHNR and CDR2 FQNEAQ (reference sequence). The CDR3 is 16 amino acids. Written as DNA, the CDR3 is TGTGCCAGCAGCTCCGACGGGTTTTGGGGCTACGAGACCCAGTACTTC. Protein sequence: CASSSDGFWGYETQYF.

CDR3 in amino acids: CASSSRTSGGAAYEQYF. As DNA, the CDR3 is TGTGCCAGCAGCTCCCGGACTAGCGGGGGGGCCGCCTACGAGCAGTACTTC. The chain carries TRBV7-2 and TRBJ2-7; 15 nucleotides agree with TRBD2. V trimming: 4 bases; J trimming: 2 bases; junction bases outside the gene matches: 6. The CDR3 has 17 residues. Germline V gives CDR1 SGHTA, CDR2 FQGNSA.

The chain links TRBV6-1 to TRBJ1-2; 8 bases align to TRBD1. The ends lost 5 bases at V and 6 bases at J; junction bases unmatched: 14. Per germline, CDR1 MNHNS and CDR2 SASEGT. The CDR3 length is 16 residues. Here the CDR3 reads CASSSIAAGGRNGYTF. CDR3 DNA sequence: TGTGCCAGCAGTTCTATCGCGGCAGGGGGCAGGAATGGCTACACCTTC.

This clonotype was detected only a few times. The V gene is TRBV4-1, the J gene TRBJ2-7; D call uncertain. The CDR3 has 16 residues. CDR1 and CDR2 from the germline V gene are MGHRA and YSYEKL. Trimming removed 4 bases from V and 0 bases from J, with 16 bases in between. In nucleotides, the CDR3 is TGCGCCAGCAGCCTCCACCCGCCACCGAGCTCCTACGAGCAGTACTTC. Residues: CASSLHPPPSSYEQYF.

This clonotype came up many times. This chain uses TRBV7-8 with TRBJ1-6; no definite D call. CDR3 size: 17 residues. Germline lookup yields CDR1 SGHVS and CDR2 FQNEAQ. V was pared by 5 bases and J by 6 bases, with 20 bases between. CDR3 DNA sequence: TGTGCCAGCAGCCCCCGAGGCGGTGGGGTCGGTAATTCACCCCTCCACTTT. Amino acids: CASSPRGGGVGNSPLHF.

The CDR3 sequence: CASSPAGVSRPQHF. The CDR3 nucleotides read TGTGCCAGCAGTCCCGCAGGGGTTTCACGGCCCCAGCATTTT. The V gene is TRBV12-3 or TRBV12-4, the J gene TRBJ1-5; a weak D match, TRBD1 (6 bases). The V gene lost 5 bases and the J gene lost 9 bases, with 17 bases spanning the gap. CDR3 size: 14 residues.

The gene calls are TRBV4-1 and TRBJ2-1; D is unresolved. The CDR3 covers 13 residues. V dropped 1 base and J dropped 4 bases, with 5 bases sitting between them. The germline gives CDR1 MGHRA, CDR2 YSYEKL. CDR3: CASSQARYNEQFF. CDR3 DNA: TGCGCCAGCAGCCAAGCTCGATACAATGAGCAGTTCTTC.

The chain employs TRBV12-3 or TRBV12-4 and TRBJ2-1, with TRBD1 matching 7 bases. The length of the CDR3 is 15 residues. V was clipped by 2 bases and J by 4 bases; unmatched bases: 5. Here the CDR3 reads CASSLPQGSYNEQFF. Here the CDR3 DNA reads TGTGCCAGCAGTTTACCACAGGGGTCATACAATGAGCAGTTCTTC.

This clonotype appeared a few times. This rearrangement joins TRBV12-3 or TRBV12-4 to TRBJ1-5; D unresolved. The CDR3 length is 13 residues. V lost 7 bases, J lost 5 bases, and 12 bases lay in between. The CDR3 DNA reads as TGTGCCAGCACCCTTACGTCCGATCAGCCCCAGCATTTT. Its protein is CASTLTSDQPQHF.

In its sample, this clonotype was seen a few times. V usage is TRBV6-2 or TRBV6-3 and J usage is TRBJ2-1; no firm D call. Germline V gives CDR1 MNHEY, CDR2 SVGEGT. V lost 2 bases and J 5 bases, leaving 7 bases between the germline ends. The CDR3 runs 13 residues. The CDR3 bases are TGTGCCAGCAGTTACCAACTACACAATGAGCAGTTCTTC. This encodes CASSYQLHNEQFF.

The chain joins TRBV25-1 to TRBJ1-6; D perhaps matches TRBD1 (5 bases). The CDR3 is 15 residues long. Germline V gene data show CDR1 as MGHDK and CDR2 as SYGVNS. Trimming removed 6 bases at V and 8 bases at J, with 17 bases between. The CDR3 spells CASSDPTGGDSPLHF. DNA for the CDR3: TGTGCCAGCAGCGACCCGACGGGAGGGGATTCACCCCTCCACTTT.

The chain recombines TRBV7-4 with TRBJ1-1; TRBD1 matches 9 bases. V dropped 2 bases and J dropped 4; count of bases not matched to a gene: 11. CDR1 is SGHVT and CDR2 is SQSDAQ in the germline V gene. The length of the CDR3 is 17 residues. The CDR3 sequence is CASSLRGTGRGGTEAFF. The CDR3, as DNA: TGTGCCAGCAGCTTAAGGGGGACAGGGCGCGGGGGCACTGAAGCTTTCTTT.